This is a list of T cell receptor beta chains from one sample in a study of blood T cell repertoires in COVID-19. Some clones are missing from TCRdb's copy, which holds only in-frame ones; the method was immunoSEQ multiplex PCR. The table shows approximately 270,000 clones, with roughly 84% occurring only once. Sample: peripheral blood. These receptors all stem from a human donor with COVID-19, enrolled during active disease. The donor label of this sample is uncertain. Each CDR3 is given with its conserved first and last residue. The order of the fields is CDR3 protein, CDR3 DNA, clone size, V gene, J gene, D gene. D genes are given only for firm matches. Rows may omit the clone size; those that give it use once, few, many or a size class.

CASSSPGTSGTYEQYF	TGTGCCAGCAGTTCCCCCGGGACTAGCGGGACCTACGAGCAGTACTTC	.	TRBV28	TRBJ2-7	TRBD2
CATSDPGQGTDTQYF	TGTGCCACCAGTGACCCGGGACAGGGCACAGATACGCAGTATTTT	.	TRBV24-1	TRBJ2-3	TRBD1
CASRAYTEAFF	TGTGCCAGCAGGGCATATACTGAAGCTTTCTTT	.	TRBV27	TRBJ1-1	.
CAWSGRGTFPYEQYF	TGTGCCTGGAGTGGCAGGGGGACGTTTCCCTACGAGCAGTACTTC	.	TRBV30	TRBJ2-7	TRBD1
CASSSRESSIAKNIQYF	TGCGCCAGCAGCTCGCGGGAGTCTAGCATTGCCAAAAACATTCAGTACTTC	.	TRBV5-1	TRBJ2-4	TRBD2
CASSLRGGANVLTF	TGTGCCAGCAGCTTAAGGGGTGGGGCCAACGTCCTGACTTTC	.	TRBV5-4	TRBJ2-6	.
CASSPRTAYNEQFF	TGTGCCAGCAGCCCTCGGACAGCGTACAATGAGCAGTTCTTC	.	TRBV28	TRBJ2-1	.
CASSDLLGGHGYTF	TGTGCCAGCAGTGACCTGCTTGGAGGGCATGGCTACACCTTC	few	TRBV6-4	TRBJ1-2	.
CAWSVAGGISPLHF	TGTGCCTGGAGTGTGGCAGGGGGTATTTCACCCCTCCACTTT	.	TRBV30	TRBJ1-6	TRBD1
CASSLEGGRIHEQYF	TGTGCCAGCAGCTTGGAGGGGGGGCGTATTCACGAGCAGTACTTC	once	TRBV5-4	TRBJ2-7	.
CASSFGGNTEAFF	TGCGCCAGCAGCTTCGGTGGGAACACTGAAGCTTTCTTT	.	TRBV5-1	TRBJ1-1	.
CASSQDQTGGYGYTF	TGCGCCAGCAGCCAAGATCAAACAGGGGGCTATGGCTACACCTTC	.	TRBV4-3	TRBJ1-2	TRBD1
CASSLQGAGNTEAFF	TGTGCCAGCAGCTTACAGGGTGCCGGGAACACTGAAGCTTTCTTT	once	TRBV11-2	TRBJ1-1	.
CASTRGSGTDTQYF	TGTGCCAGCACCCGAGGGAGCGGGACAGATACGCAGTATTTT	.	TRBV28	TRBJ2-3	.
CASSLDIGGPYEQYF	TGCGCCAGCAGCTTGGACATCGGGGGTCCCTACGAGCAGTACTTC	.	TRBV5-1	TRBJ2-7	.
CAWSPGQGRSGYTF	TGTGCCTGGAGTCCGGGACAGGGTCGTTCGGGCTACACCTTC	.	TRBV30	TRBJ1-2	TRBD1
CASSQGEGGNQPQHF	TGTGCCAGCAGTCAGGGGGAAGGGGGCAATCAGCCCCAGCATTTT	few	TRBV7-9	TRBJ1-5	TRBD1
CASSYSTGRNGYTF	TGTGCCAGCAGTTATTCGACTGGGAGGAATGGCTACACCTTC	once	TRBV6-5	TRBJ1-2	.
CASSSPWTGMNTEAFF	TGTGCCAGCAGTTCGCCCTGGACAGGGATGAACACTGAAGCTTTCTTT	.	TRBV27	TRBJ1-1	TRBD1
CASSGAANEQFF	TGTGCCAGTAGTGGGGCAGCGAATGAGCAGTTCTTC	.	TRBV19	TRBJ2-1	.